This TCR beta chain was sequenced during a study of T cells in Graves' hyperthyroidism and ophthalmopathy. In the study overall: Sampling of peripheral blood happened at initial diagnosis, prior to any treatment. Overall study results and limits: Classification by a 13 V-J model distinguished ophthalmopathy from stable hyperthyroidism.

This clonotype has at least ten counts. Its antigen is not known. Germline V lookup: CDR1 DFQATT, CDR2 SNEGSKA (reference sequence). Losses at the gene ends were 6 bases for V and 3 bases for J; bases not matched to a gene: 10. This CDR3 region has 14 residues. The sample, blood from the first hyperthyroidism diagnosis, precedes any ophthalmopathy symptoms. Each 10 ml fresh peripheral blood draw supplied the PBMCs. Researchers amplified the TCR beta CDR3 regions from RNA transcripts. A first-round RT-PCR of the TCR CDR3 used the HTBI primer set. TCRdb passed the multiplex PCR reads through MiXCR, listing each CDR3 protein once. The table has around 380,000 distinct CDR3 sequences, approximately 13% seen once.

Material: blood. The chain uses TRBV20-1 and TRBJ2-7; TRBD1 matches at 8 bases. The sequence was collected from a man in his thirties or forties with Graves' hyperthyroidism that later progressed to Graves' ophthalmopathy. CDR3 protein: CSASTGGRIYEQYF. DNA for the CDR3: TGCAGTGCGAGTACAGGGGGAAGGATCTACGAGCAGTACTTC.